This T cell receptor beta chain appears in the sequencing data of a study of CXCR3-negative and CXCR3-positive naive CD8 T cells. General study findings and limits: Memory cells showed distinct TRBV-TRBJ patterns, while the two naive subsets matched. Surface CD5 matched across naive subsets, and TRB CDR3 properties served to infer TCR strength.

Comment on this clonotype: Its antigen is undetermined.

The CDR3 is made up of 12 amino acids. The germline CDR1 and CDR2 sequences are SQVTM and ANQGSEA. The method, 5' RACE with UMI labels, was used to prepare the TRB cDNA libraries. Each CDR3 protein gets one entry in TCRdb, which reprocessed the 5' RACE reads and gives no DNA. Its table lists roughly 90,000 distinct CDR3 sequences. Those CD8+ T cells considered naive were CD45RO-CCR7+CD27+CD95-. The sequencing sample was made of naive CXCR3- CD8+ T cells from blood. Subset defined: CD45RO-CCR7+CD27+CD95- naive CD8+ T cells lacking CXCR3 (TNR3-). This sequence joins TRBV29-1 and TRBJ2-2. The clonotype originates from a human donor in good health. Some clones in this sample may be carry-over from other donors' samples. This CDR3 reads CSVVSGTGELFF.